This entry features one T cell receptor beta chain sequence. The antigen is undetermined. This sample is drawn from a study of shared clonotypes between healthy human individuals. Findings and caveats of the study: Only a few donors were included, so the genetic and exposure-history diversity represented was limited.

The table came from immunoSEQ multiplex PCR; TCRdb's copy has only in-frame clones and leaves some out. The sample consists of over a million clones, 70% to 80% of them appearing once. This clonotype was sampled from a man aged 18 to 30 in good health. Some clones in this sample may be carry-over from other donors' samples. Specimen: memory CD4+ T cells from PBMCs. Subset meaning: CD45RA-negative fraction.

This CDR3 is CASRLGQVNTEAFF. The CDR3 DNA sequence: TGTGCCAGCCGCCTAGGACAGGTGAACACTGAAGCTTTCTTT. The V and J genes are TRBV6-5 and TRBJ1-1, with TRBD1 matching over 7 bases. Germline V gives CDR1 MNHEY, CDR2 SVGAGI. With 8 bases clipped from V and 0 bases from J, the junction kept 6 bases outside the gene matches. The CDR3 is 14 amino acids.